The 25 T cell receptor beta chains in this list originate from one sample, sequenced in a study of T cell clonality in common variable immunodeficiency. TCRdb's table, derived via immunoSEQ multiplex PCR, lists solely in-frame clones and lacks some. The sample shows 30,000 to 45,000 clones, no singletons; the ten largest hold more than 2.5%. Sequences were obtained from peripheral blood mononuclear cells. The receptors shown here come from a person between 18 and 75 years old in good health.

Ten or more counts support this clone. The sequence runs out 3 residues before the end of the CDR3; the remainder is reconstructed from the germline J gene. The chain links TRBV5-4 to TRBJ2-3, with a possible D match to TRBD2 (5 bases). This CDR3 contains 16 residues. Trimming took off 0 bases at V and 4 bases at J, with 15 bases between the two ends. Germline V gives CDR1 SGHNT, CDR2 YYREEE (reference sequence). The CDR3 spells CASSLGFREAADTQYF. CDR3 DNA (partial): TGTGCCAGCAGCTTGGGATTTCGGGAAGCGGCAGATACG.

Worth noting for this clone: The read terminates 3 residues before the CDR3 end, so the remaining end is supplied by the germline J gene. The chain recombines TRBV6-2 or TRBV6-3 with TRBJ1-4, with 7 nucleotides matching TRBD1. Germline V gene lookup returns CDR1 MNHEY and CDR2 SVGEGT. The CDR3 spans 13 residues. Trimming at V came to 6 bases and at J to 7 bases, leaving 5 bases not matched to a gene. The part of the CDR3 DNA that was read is TGTGCCAGCAGCCGACAGGGTAGTGAAAAA. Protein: CASSRQGSEK. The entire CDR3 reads CASSRQGSEKLFF.

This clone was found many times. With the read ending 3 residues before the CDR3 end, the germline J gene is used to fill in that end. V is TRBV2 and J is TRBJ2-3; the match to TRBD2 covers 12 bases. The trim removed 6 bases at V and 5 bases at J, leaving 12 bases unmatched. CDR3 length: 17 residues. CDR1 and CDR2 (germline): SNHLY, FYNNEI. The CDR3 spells CASSRQPLAGGGDTQYF. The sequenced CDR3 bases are TGTGCCAGCAGCCGCCAACCACTAGCGGGAGGTGGAGATACG.

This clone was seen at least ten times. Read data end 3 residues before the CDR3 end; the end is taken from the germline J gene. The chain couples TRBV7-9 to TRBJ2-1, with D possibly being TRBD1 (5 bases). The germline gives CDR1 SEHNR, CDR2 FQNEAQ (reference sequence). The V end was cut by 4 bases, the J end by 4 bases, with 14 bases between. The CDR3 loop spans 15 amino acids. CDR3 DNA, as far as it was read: TGTGCCAGCAGCTCCAGGGTGGTTAGTTACAATGAG. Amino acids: CASSSRVVSYNE. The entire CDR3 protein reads CASSSRVVSYNEQFF.

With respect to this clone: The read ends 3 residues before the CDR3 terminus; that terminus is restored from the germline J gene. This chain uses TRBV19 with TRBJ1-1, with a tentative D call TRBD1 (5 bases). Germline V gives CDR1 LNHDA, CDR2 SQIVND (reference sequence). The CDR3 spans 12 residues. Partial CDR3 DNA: TGTGCCAGCGACGCTGGGGCCAACGTA. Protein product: CASDAGANV. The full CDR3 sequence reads CASDAGANVAFF.

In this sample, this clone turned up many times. The sequenced part of the CDR3 DNA is TGTGCCAGTAAGCCTAGCGGCCCGCAAGAGACC. It encodes CASKPSGPQET. The full CDR3 sequence reads CASKPSGPQETQYF. The rearrangement uses TRBV19 and TRBJ2-5; 7 nucleotides agree with TRBD2. The read comes to an end 3 residues before the CDR3 does, leaving the germline J gene to fill in the end. In germline, CDR1 is LNHDA, CDR2 SQIVND (reference sequence). The V segment lost 7 bases and the J segment 2 bases; nucleotides outside the gene matches: 7. The CDR3 sequence is 14 residues long. Variable domain in full (rest from reference TRBV19 and TRBJ2-5): DGGITQSPKYLFRKEGQNVTLSCEQNLNHDAMYWYRQDPGQGLRLIYYSQIVNDFQKGDIAEGYSVSREKKESFPLTVTSAQKNPTAFYLCASKPSGPQETQYFGPGTRLLVL.

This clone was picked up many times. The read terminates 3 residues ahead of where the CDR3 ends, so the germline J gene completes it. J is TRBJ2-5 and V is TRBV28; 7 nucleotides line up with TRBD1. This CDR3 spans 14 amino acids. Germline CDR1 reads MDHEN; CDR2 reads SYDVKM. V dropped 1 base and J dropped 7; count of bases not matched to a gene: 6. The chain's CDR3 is CASSLYRTGGTQYF. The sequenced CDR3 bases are TGTGCCAGCAGTTTATACCGGACAGGTGGGACC.

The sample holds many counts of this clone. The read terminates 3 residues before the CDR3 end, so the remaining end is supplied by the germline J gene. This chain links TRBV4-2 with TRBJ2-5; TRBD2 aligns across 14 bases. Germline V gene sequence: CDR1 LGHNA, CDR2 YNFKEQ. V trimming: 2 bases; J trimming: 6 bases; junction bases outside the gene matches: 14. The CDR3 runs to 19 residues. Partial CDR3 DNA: TGTGCCAGCAGCCAAACCCAAGCCCCGGGACTAGCGGGAGTCAAGACC. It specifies CASSQTQAPGLAGVKT. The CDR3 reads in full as CASSQTQAPGLAGVKTQYF.

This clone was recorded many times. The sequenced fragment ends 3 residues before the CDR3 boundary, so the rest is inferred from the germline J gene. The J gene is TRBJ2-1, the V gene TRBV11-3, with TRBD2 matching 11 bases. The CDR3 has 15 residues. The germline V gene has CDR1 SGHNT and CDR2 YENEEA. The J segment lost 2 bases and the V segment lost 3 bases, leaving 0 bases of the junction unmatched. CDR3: CASSLTSGAYNEQFF. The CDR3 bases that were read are TGTGCCAGCAGCTTGACTAGCGGGGCCTACAATGAG.

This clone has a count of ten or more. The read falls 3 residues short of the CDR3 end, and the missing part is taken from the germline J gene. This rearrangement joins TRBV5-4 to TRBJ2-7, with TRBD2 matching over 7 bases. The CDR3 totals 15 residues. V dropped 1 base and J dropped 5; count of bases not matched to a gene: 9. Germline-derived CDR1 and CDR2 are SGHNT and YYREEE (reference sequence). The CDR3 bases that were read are TGTGCCAGCAGCTTGATTGGCGGGAGCGGCCACGAG. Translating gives CASSLIGGSGHE. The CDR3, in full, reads CASSLIGGSGHEQYF.

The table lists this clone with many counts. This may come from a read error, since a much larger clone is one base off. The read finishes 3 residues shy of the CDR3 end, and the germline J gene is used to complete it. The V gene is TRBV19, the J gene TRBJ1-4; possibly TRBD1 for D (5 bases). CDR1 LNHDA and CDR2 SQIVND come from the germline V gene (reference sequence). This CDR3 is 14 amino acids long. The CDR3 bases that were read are TGTGCCATGTCCGCTACCTTTGGGGCCAACGTA. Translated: CAMSATFGANV. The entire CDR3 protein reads CAMSATFGANVLFF.

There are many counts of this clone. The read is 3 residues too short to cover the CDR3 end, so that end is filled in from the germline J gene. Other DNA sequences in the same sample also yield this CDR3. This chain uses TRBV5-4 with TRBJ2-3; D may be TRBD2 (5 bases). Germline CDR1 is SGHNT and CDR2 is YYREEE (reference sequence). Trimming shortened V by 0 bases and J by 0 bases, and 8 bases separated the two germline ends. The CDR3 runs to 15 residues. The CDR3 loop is CASSLAGVSTDTQYF. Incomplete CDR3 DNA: TGTGCCAGCAGCTTGGCCGGGGTTAGCACAGATACG.

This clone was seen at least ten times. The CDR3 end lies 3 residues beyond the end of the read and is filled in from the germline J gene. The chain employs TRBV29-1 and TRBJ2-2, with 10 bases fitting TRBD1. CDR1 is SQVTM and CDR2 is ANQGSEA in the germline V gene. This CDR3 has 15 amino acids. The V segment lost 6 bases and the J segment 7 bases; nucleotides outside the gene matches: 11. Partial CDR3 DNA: TGCAGCGTCGCGGGGGGACAGGGGTTAATCGGGGAG. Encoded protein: CSVAGGQGLIGE. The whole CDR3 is CSVAGGQGLIGELFF.

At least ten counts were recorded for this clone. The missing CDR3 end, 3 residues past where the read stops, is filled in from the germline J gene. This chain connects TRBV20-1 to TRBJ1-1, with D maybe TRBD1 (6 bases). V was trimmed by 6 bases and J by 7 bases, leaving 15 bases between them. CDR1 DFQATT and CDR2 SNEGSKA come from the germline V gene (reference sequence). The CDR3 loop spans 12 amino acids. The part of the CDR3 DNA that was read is TGCAGTGCCATCCCCAGGGGCGGTGAA. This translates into CSAIPRGGE. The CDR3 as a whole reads CSAIPRGGEAFF.

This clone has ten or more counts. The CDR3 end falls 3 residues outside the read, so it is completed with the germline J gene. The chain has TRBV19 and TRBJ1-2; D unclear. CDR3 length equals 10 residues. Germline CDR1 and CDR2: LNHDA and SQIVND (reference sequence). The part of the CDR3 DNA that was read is TGTGCCAGTTTCAGAGAGGGC. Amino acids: CASFREG. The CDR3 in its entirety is CASFREGYTF.

The part of the CDR3 DNA that was read is TGCGCCAGCAGTGAGTCGAGCGGGAGCTCCTACGTTGGGACCTACGAG. This gives the protein CASSESSGSSYVGTYE. The whole CDR3 sequence is CASSESSGSSYVGTYEQYF. The chain couples TRBV10-2 to TRBJ2-7; TRBD2 aligns across 8 bases. The CDR3 goes on 3 residues after the read ends, and that part is filled in from the germline J gene. V lost 0 bases and J lost 2; bases outside the gene matches: 15. The CDR3 runs to 19 residues. Germline CDR1 and CDR2: WSHSY and SAAADI.

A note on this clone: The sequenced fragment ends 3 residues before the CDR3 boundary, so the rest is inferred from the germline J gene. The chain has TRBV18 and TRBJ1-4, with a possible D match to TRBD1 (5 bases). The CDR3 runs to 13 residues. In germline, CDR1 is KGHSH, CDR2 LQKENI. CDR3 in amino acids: CASSETGANVLFF. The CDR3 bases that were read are TGTGCCAGCTCAGAGACTGGGGCCAACGTA.

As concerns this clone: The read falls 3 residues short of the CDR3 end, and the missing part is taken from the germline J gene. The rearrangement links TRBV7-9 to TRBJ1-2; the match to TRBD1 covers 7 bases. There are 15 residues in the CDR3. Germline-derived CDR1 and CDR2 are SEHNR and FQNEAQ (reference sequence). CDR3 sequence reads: CASSLAQGPLRGYTF. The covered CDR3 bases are TGTGCCAGCAGCTTAGCACAGGGGCCCCTCCGCGGC. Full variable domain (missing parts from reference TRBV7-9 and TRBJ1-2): DTGVSQNPRHKITKRGQNVTFRCDPISEHNRLYWYRQTLGQGPEFLTYFQNEAQLEKSRLLSDRFSAERPKGSFSTLEIQRTEQGDSAMYLCASSLAQGPLRGYTFGSGTRLTVV.

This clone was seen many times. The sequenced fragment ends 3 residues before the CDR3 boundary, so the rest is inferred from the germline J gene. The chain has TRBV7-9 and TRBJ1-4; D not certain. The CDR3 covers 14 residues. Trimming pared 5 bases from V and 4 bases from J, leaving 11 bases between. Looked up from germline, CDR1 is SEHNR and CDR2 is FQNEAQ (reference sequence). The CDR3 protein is CASSLQKINEKLFF. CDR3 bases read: TGTGCCAGCAGCCTACAGAAAATTAATGAAAAA.

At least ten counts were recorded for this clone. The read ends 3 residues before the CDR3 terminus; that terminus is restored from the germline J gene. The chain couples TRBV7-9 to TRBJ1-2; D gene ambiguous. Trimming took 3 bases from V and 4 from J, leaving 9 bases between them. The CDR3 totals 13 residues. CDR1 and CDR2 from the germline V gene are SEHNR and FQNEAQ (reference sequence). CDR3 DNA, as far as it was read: TGTGCCAGCAGCTTTGAGGCTAGCTATGGC. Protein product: CASSFEASYG. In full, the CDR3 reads CASSFEASYGYTF.

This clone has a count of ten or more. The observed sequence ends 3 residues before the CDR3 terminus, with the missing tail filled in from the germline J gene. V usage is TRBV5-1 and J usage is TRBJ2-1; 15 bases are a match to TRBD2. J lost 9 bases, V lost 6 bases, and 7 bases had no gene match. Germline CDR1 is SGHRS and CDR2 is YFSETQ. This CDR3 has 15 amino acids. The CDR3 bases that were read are TGCGCCAGCACTCCGGGACTAGCGGGAGGCGGTGAG. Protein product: CASTPGLAGGGE. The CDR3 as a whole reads CASTPGLAGGGEQFF.

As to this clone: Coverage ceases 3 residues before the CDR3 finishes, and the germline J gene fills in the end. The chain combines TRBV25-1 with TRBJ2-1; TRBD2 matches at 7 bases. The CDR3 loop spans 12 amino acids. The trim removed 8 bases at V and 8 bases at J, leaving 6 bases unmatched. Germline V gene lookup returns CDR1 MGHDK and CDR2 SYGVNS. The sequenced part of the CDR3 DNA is TGTGCCAGCGCCCCGGGGGGTCATGAG. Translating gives CASAPGGHE. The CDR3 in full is CASAPGGHEQFF.

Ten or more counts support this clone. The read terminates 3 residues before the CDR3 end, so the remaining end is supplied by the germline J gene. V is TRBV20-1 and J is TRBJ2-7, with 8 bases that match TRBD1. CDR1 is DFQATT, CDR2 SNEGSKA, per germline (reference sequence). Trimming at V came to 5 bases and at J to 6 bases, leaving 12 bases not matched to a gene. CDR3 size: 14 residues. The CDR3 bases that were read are TGCAGTGCTTGTTTGCGGGACAGGAAAGTCGAG. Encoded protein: CSACLRDRKVE. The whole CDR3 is CSACLRDRKVEQYF.

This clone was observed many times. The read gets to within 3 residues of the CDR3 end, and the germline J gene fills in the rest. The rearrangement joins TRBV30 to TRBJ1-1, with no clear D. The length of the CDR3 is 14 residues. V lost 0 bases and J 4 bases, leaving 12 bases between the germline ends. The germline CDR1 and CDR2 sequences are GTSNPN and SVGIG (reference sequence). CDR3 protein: CAWSVTVEGTEAFF. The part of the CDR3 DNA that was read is TGTGCCTGGAGTGTAACGGTGGAGGGCACTGAA.

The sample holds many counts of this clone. This CDR3 reads CASSFVLAGVGETQYF. The sequenced CDR3 bases are TGTGCCAGCAGTTTTGTTTTAGCGGGAGTAGGAGAGACC. The chain has TRBV2 and TRBJ2-5, with 9 bases matching TRBD2. Coverage ceases 3 residues before the CDR3 finishes, and the germline J gene fills in the end. Trimming at V came to 5 bases and at J to 4 bases, leaving 11 bases not matched to a gene. Germline lookup yields CDR1 SNHLY and CDR2 FYNNEI. This CDR3 spans 16 amino acids.